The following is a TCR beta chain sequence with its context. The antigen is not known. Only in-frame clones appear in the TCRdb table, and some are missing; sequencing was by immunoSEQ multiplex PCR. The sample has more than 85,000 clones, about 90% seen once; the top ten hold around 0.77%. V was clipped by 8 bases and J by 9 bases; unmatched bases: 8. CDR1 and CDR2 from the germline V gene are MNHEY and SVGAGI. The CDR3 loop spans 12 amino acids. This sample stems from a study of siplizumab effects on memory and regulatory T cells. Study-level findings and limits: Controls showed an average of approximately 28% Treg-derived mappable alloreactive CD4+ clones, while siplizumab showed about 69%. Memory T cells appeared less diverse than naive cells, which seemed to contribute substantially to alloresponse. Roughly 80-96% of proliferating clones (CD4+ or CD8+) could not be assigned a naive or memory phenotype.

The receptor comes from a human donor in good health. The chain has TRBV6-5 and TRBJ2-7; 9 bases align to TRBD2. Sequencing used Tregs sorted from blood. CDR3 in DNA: TGTGCCAGCGGGGTTAGCGGGAGTTGGCAGTACTTC. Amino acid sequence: CASGVSGSWQYF.